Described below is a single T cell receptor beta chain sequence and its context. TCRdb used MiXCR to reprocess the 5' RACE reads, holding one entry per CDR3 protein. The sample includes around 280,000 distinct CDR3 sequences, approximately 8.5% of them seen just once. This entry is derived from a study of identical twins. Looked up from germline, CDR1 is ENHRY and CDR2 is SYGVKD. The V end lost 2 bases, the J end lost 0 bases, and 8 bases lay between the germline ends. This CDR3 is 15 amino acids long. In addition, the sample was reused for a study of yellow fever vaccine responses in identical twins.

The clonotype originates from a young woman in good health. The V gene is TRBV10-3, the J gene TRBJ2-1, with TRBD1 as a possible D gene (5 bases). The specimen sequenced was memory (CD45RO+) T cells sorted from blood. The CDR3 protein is CAISETGLSYNEQFF. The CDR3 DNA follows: TGTGCCATCAGTGAGACAGGCCTCTCCTACAATGAGCAGTTCTTC.